The clone carrying this T cell receptor beta chain was counted between two and nine times. Its antigen is unknown. This entry is derived from a study of shared clonotypes between healthy human individuals. Across the whole study: A donor's plate count was three for CD4 naive and three for CD4 memory; CD8 naive had two and CD8 memory one. Study-wide results and limits: Sequencing depth was predicted to influence how clonotypes are shared among donors.

The authors distributed each subset's genomic DNA evenly over several immunoSEQ plates. Only in-frame clones appear in the TCRdb table, and some are missing; sequencing was by immunoSEQ multiplex PCR. This table has roughly 2.5 million clones, 85% to 95% appearing once. The CDR3 has 16 residues. In germline, CDR1 is SNHLY, CDR2 FYNNEI. V was clipped by 2 bases and J by 2 bases, with 13 bases between them. Negatively enriched CD4+ T cells were divided by CD45RA into naive and memory. The rearrangement uses TRBV2 and TRBJ1-3; D perhaps matches TRBD1 (6 bases). The TCR originated in a man between 18 and 35 years old in good health. The material sequenced was naive CD4+ T cells sorted from blood. Subset meaning: CD45RA+ positively selected. This chain's CDR3 is CASSELGPGAGNTIYF. Written as DNA, the CDR3 is TGTGCCAGCAGTGAATTAGGGCCAGGGGCTGGAAACACCATATATTTT.